This T cell receptor (beta chain) was obtained from a study of CD8 T cells in ankylosing spondylitis. General study findings and limits: Ankylosing spondylitis blood appeared to carry a characteristic TCR beta motif of fewer than 10 highly homologous variants. From matched ankylosing spondylitis synovial fluid, disease-linked clones were reportedly recovered at significantly enriched levels.

On this clonotype: Its antigen is not identified. Sequence at one end of the junction differs from germline and may be a read error.

TCRdb re-called the 5' RACE reads with MiXCR, one entry per CDR3 protein. The data contain 210,000 or so distinct CDR3 sequences, 20% to 30% of them seen just once; the ten biggest clones take up less than 8.5%. The CDR3 length is 14 residues. From germline, CDR1 is SQVTM and CDR2 ANQGSEA. V usage is TRBV29-1 and J usage is TRBJ2-1; the D call may be TRBD1 or TRBD2 (5 bases each). The clonotype was recovered from a male donor with ankylosing spondylitis or in good health (not recorded which). The sample taken for sequencing was blood, either unsorted or a sorted T cell fraction (not recorded which). The CDR3 DNA sequence: TGCAGCGTTGACCCAGGGAGCTCCTACAATAAGCAGCTCTTC. Residues: CSVDPGSSYNKQLF.